This entry lists 14 T cell receptor beta chains sequenced from one sample in a study of cytomegalovirus exposure and HLA in healthy donors. The PCR employed 60 Vbeta primers together with 13 Jbeta primers. The data were produced by immunoSEQ multiplex PCR, yet TCRdb's version contains in-frame clones alone and is incomplete. This sample yields approximately 110,000 clones, of which 74% are seen a single time; roughly 2.5% belongs to the top ten. Sequencing input: PBMCs. The receptor source for this set is a middle-aged man in good health and CMV-seropositive.

J is TRBJ1-1 and V is TRBV2, with D possibly being TRBD1 (5 bases). Trimming cost V 9 bases and J 1 base, with 15 bases left between them. The CDR3 runs 14 residues. CDR1 is SNHLY and CDR2 is FYNNEI in the germline V gene. For the CDR3, the DNA is TGTGCCAGTGGGAGGGACGTTGAGAACACTGAAGCTTTCTTT. It encodes CASGRDVENTEAFF.

The chain combines TRBV9 with TRBJ2-5, with TRBD1 as a possible D gene (6 bases). The CDR3 consists of 14 residues. Germline CDR1 SGDLS, CDR2 YYNGEE. V lost 1 base and J 2 bases, leaving 9 bases between the germline ends. The CDR3 bases are TGTGCCAGCAGCGTACAACAGGGTCAAGAGACCCAGTACTTC. Its protein is CASSVQQGQETQYF.

This chain uses TRBV10-3 with TRBJ2-5; D possibly corresponds to TRBD1 (6 bases). The J call is doubtful: the DNA matches TRBJ2-7 better. Germline V CDR1 and CDR2: ENHRY, SYGVKD. The CDR3 is made up of 13 amino acids. The CDR3 region has the DNA TGTGCCATCAGTACGACAGGCGCCTACGAGCAGTACTTC. Its protein is CAISTTGAYEQYF.

This clone was seen a handful of times. This chain links TRBV5-1 with TRBJ2-7; 7 bases agree with TRBD1. V shed 3 bases, J shed 1 base, and the junction held 7 bases outside the gene matches. This CDR3 is 15 amino acids long. CDR1 is SGHRS and CDR2 is YFSETQ in the germline V gene. CDR3 sequence reads: CASSSAGTDSYEQYF. CDR3 sequence (DNA): TGCGCCAGCAGCTCGGCCGGGACAGATTCCTACGAGCAGTACTTC. The complete variable domain, with remaining parts taken from reference TRBV5-1 and TRBJ2-7, reads KAGVTQTPRYLIKTRGQQVTLSCSPISGHRSVSWYQQTPGQGLQFLFEYFSETQRNKGNFPGRFSGRQFSNSRSEMNVSTLELGDSALYLCASSSAGTDSYEQYFGPGTRLTVT.

The V and J genes are TRBV10-2 and TRBJ1-6; 7 bases are a match to TRBD1. Per germline, CDR1 WSHSY and CDR2 SAAADI. After removal of 4 bases from V and 7 bases from J, the junction contained 10 bases not matched to a gene. The CDR3 sequence is 16 residues long. The CDR3, as DNA: TGCGCCAGCAGTGCGACAGGGACCTTCGGGAATTCACCCCTCCACTTT. Its translation is CASSATGTFGNSPLHF.

The chain employs TRBV27 and TRBJ1-2, with 10 bases lining up with TRBD1. V trimming: 5 bases; J trimming: 6 bases; junction bases outside the gene matches: 3. The CDR3 is 13 residues long. Germline CDR1 is MNHEY and CDR2 is SMNVEV (reference sequence). The CDR3 DNA follows: TGTGCCAGCAGTCGACAGGGGGCAAATGGCTACACCTTC. Its protein is CASSRQGANGYTF.

The chain carries TRBV14 and TRBJ2-7, with a possible D match to TRBD1 (6 bases). The germline gives CDR1 SGHDN, CDR2 FVKESK. The CDR3 runs 13 residues. The ends were cut back, 4 bases at V and 10 bases at J, with 17 bases in the middle. The CDR3 is CASSPAGADSQYF. The CDR3 bases are TGTGCCAGCAGCCCGGCAGGGGCGGACTCTCAGTACTTC.

The genes are TRBV5-1 and TRBJ2-6, with a weak D call TRBD2 (5 bases). Trimming removed 6 bases from V and 0 bases from J, with 10 bases in between. Looked up from germline, CDR1 is SGHRS and CDR2 is YFSETQ. This CDR3 is 15 amino acids long. CDR3 DNA sequence: TGCGCCAGCACTTGGGAGTCCTCTGGGGCCAACGTCCTGACTTTC. Translated, it gives CASTWESSGANVLTF.

On this clone itself: Compared with germline, one end of the junction differs, possibly owing to a read error. The chain carries TRBV7-9 and TRBJ1-1; tentatively, D is TRBD1 (6 bases). Germline CDR1 SEHNR, CDR2 FQNEAQ (reference sequence). The CDR3 covers 17 residues. For the CDR3, the DNA is TGTTCCAGCAGCTTAGTAGGCCCTGGGGGCCCCAACACTGAAGCTTTCTTT. Amino acids: CSSSLVGPGGPNTEAFF. Using reference TRBV7-9 and TRBJ1-1 for the parts outside the CDR3, the full variable domain is DTGVSQNPRHKITKRGQNVTFRCDPISEHNRLYWYRQTLGQGPEFLTYFQNEAQLEKSRLLSDRFSAERPKGSFSTLEIQRTEQGDSAMYLCSSSLVGPGGPNTEAFFGQGTRLTVV.

The CDR3 region has the DNA TGTGCCAGCAGCTTAGTGACAGGGAAAGAGACCCAGTACTTC. Translation gives CASSLVTGKETQYF. V usage is TRBV11-2 and J usage is TRBJ2-5, with 7 nucleotides matching TRBD1. The CDR3 sequence is 14 residues long. Trimming took 1 base from V and 3 from J; bases not matched to a gene: 2. Germline V gives CDR1 SGHAT, CDR2 FQNNGV.

The chain recombines TRBV5-1 with TRBJ1-5; D unclear. This CDR3 is 15 amino acids long. Trimming cost V 2 bases and J 1 base, with 10 bases left between them. Germline CDR1 and CDR2: SGHRS and YFSETQ. The CDR3 protein is CASSFSGQSNQPQHF. The CDR3 bases are TGCGCCAGCAGCTTCAGCGGCCAGAGCAATCAGCCCCAGCATTTT.

This clone has a handful of counts. The rearrangement joins TRBV27 to TRBJ2-7; 7 nucleotides match TRBD1. Germline V CDR1 and CDR2: MNHEY, SMNVEV (reference sequence). The CDR3 consists of 15 residues. J was trimmed by 6 bases and V by 7 bases; bases with no gene match: 15. The CDR3 sequence is CASNFRRQGRLEQYF. CDR3 coding DNA: TGTGCCAGCAACTTCAGAAGACAGGGTCGGCTCGAGCAGTACTTC.

This chain uses TRBV27 with TRBJ2-1; TRBD2 matches at 11 bases. V was clipped by 3 bases and J by 13 bases; unmatched bases: 14. Germline CDR1 MNHEY, CDR2 SMNVEV (reference sequence). CDR3 length equals 16 residues. The CDR3 coding sequence is TGTGCCAGCAGTTTTGACCTAGCGGGAGGTGCACTTTCCCAGTTCTTC. Its protein is CASSFDLAGGALSQFF.

There are a few counts of this clone. The J gene is TRBJ2-1, the V gene TRBV9; 9 nucleotides line up with TRBD1. V shed 1 base, J shed 8 bases, and the junction held 7 bases outside the gene matches. This CDR3 has 15 amino acids. Germline-derived CDR1 and CDR2 are SGDLS and YYNGEE. CDR3 loop: CASSVRDRARDEQFF. As DNA, the CDR3 is TGTGCCAGCAGCGTAAGGGACAGGGCTCGCGATGAGCAGTTCTTC.